Sequencing of this T cell receptor beta chain was carried out in a study of T cells after yellow fever vaccination. The table lists this clonotype with a few counts. Germline V gene sequence: CDR1 MNHEY, CDR2 SVGAGI. Trimming at V came to 4 bases and at J to 3 bases, leaving 10 bases not matched to a gene. This CDR3 has 17 amino acids. Researchers made TCR cDNA using 5'RACE template switching, and this step added a universal primer site and UMIs. Using its own MiXCR run on the 5' RACE reads, TCRdb lists one record per CDR3 protein. Of under 400,000 distinct CDR3 sequences listed, around 10% were seen once; the top ten hold about 17%.

V and J are TRBV6-5 and TRBJ1-5, with TRBD1 identical over 9 bases. This TCR was sampled from a man between 18 and 35 years old who received the YFV17D yellow fever vaccine. The specimen comprised PBMCs, sampled on the day of the first yellow fever vaccination. This CDR3 reads CASSSYRDRVNNQPQHF. DNA of the CDR3: TGTGCCAGCAGTTCTTACCGGGACAGGGTCAACAATCAGCCCCAGCATTTT.